Reported below is one T cell receptor beta chain. Its antigen remains unidentified. The data were obtained in a study of Ad26.COV2.S vaccination and SARS-CoV-2 variants. The wider study: It was the COV1001 Ad26.COV2.S trial arm that included the donor. By the intramuscular route, Ad26.COV2.S was given once, or twice 56 days apart.

Sequenced by immunoSEQ multiplex PCR; TCRdb stores in-frame clones only, minus some. The sample has under 550,000 clones, more than 75% seen once; the top ten hold 3.6%. Study results and limitations: Estimates derived from TCR breadth and depth analyses may have underestimated total T cell responses.

Described treatment: around 19 received Ad26.COV2.S at low or high dose, single or two shots; 5 received placebo; per-sample allocation not given. The samples date from day 63 after the first vaccine or placebo injection. This CDR3 is built from 15 residues. V was shortened by 1 base and J by 6 bases, with 14 bases between the two germline ends. Germline CDR1 and CDR2: SGHKS and YYEKEE (reference sequence). The material sequenced was peripheral blood, taken in a trial of Ad26.COV2.S vaccine versus placebo. The V gene is TRBV5-5, the J gene TRBJ1-5, with D possibly being TRBD1 (5 bases). The clonotype comes from a person aged 18-60 years who received the Ad26.COV2.S COVID-19 vaccine or a placebo. CDR3 sequence (DNA): TGTGCCAGCAGCTTGTCGGGGGTAGGAGGTCAGCCCCAGCATTTT. It yields the protein CASSLSGVGGQPQHF.